What follows are 10 T cell receptor beta chains derived from one specimen sequenced in a study of cytomegalovirus exposure and HLA in healthy donors. Primers for the PCR totalled 60 Vbeta and 13 Jbeta. The data were produced by immunoSEQ multiplex PCR, yet TCRdb's version contains in-frame clones alone and is incomplete. Counted here are approximately 190,000 clones, approximately 80% occurring once; the ten biggest clones make up roughly 2.1%. Sequenced material: PBMCs. These receptors were taken from a woman aged 18-30 years in good health and CMV-seropositive.

V usage is TRBV4-3 and J usage is TRBJ2-6; D not resolved. CDR3 size: 15 residues. The germline gives CDR1 LGHNA, CDR2 YSLEER. Trimming took off 3 bases at V and 0 bases at J, with 6 bases between the two ends. The CDR3, as DNA: TGCGCCAGCAGCCACCTTGTCTCTGGGGCCAACGTCCTGACTTTC. Protein sequence: CASSHLVSGANVLTF.

The rearrangement joins TRBV9 to TRBJ1-2; 9 bases fit TRBD1. Germline V gene sequence: CDR1 SGDLS, CDR2 YYNGEE. V shed 3 bases, J shed 4 bases, and the junction held 7 bases outside the gene matches. This CDR3 contains 15 residues. CDR3 residues: CASSDGGQGSYGYTF. Here the CDR3 DNA reads TGTGCCAGCAGCGATGGGGGACAGGGCAGCTATGGCTACACCTTC.

This clone occurred once. The chain has TRBV5-1 and TRBJ2-1; 8 bases agree with TRBD2. The CDR3 runs to 15 residues. Germline V gene lookup returns CDR1 SGHRS and CDR2 YFSETQ. Unmatched junction bases numbered 8, after V lost 0 bases and J lost 9 bases. In DNA form, the CDR3 reads TGCGCCAGCAGCTTGGGGACTAGCCTGTCCGGTGAGCAGTTCTTC. Residues: CASSLGTSLSGEQFF.

The chain links TRBV6-5 to TRBJ2-7; the D gene is possibly TRBD1 (5 bases). Germline loops: CDR1 MNHEY, CDR2 SVGAGI. Trimming pared 0 bases from V and 4 bases from J, leaving 10 bases between. The CDR3 sequence is 14 residues long. The CDR3 DNA follows: TGTGCCAGCAGTTACTCGCCAGGGCCTTACGAGCAGTACGTC. It translates to CASSYSPGPYEQYV.

V is TRBV19 and J is TRBJ2-5, with 7 bases matching TRBD1. From germline, CDR1 is LNHDA and CDR2 SQIVND (reference sequence). The CDR3 runs 13 residues. Trimming removed 4 bases from V and 3 bases from J; junction bases left unmatched: 2. CDR3 sequence: CASSRDREETQYF. The DNA for the CDR3 is TGTGCCAGTAGTAGAGACAGGGAAGAGACCCAGTACTTC.

This chain connects TRBV9 to TRBJ1-4; 9 bases are shared with TRBD1. V was clipped by 0 bases and J by 6 bases; unmatched bases: 6. Germline V gene data show CDR1 as SGDLS and CDR2 as YYNGEE. The CDR3 is made up of 16 amino acids. The CDR3 loop is CASSVEGQGSHEKLFF. The CDR3 DNA reads as TGTGCCAGCAGCGTAGAGGGACAGGGCTCCCATGAAAAACTGTTTTTT.

V and J are TRBV5-6 and TRBJ2-3; TRBD2 matches 10 bases. The CDR3 covers 17 residues. Germline V gives CDR1 SGHDT, CDR2 YYEEEE. V dropped 4 bases and J dropped 1; count of bases not matched to a gene: 9. DNA for the CDR3: TGTGCCAGCAGCGTGAGCGGGGGGGGGCCCCGCACAGATACGCAGTATTTT. The encoded protein is CASSVSGGGPRTDTQYF.

The rearrangement joins TRBV7-2 to TRBJ2-3; the D gene is possibly TRBD1 (5 bases). Per germline, CDR1 SGHTA and CDR2 FQGNSA. There are 16 residues in the CDR3. V was shortened by 1 base and J by 9 bases, with 20 bases between the two germline ends. The CDR3 coding sequence is TGTGCCAGCAGCTTAGTTTGGGCCCAGGGAATGAAGACGCAGTATTTT. Its translation is CASSLVWAQGMKTQYF.

The J gene is TRBJ2-7, the V gene TRBV2, with a tentative D call TRBD1 (5 bases). Germline CDR1 and CDR2: SNHLY and FYNNEI. V gave up 6 bases and J gave up 11 bases, with 14 bases separating them. The CDR3 spans 11 residues. CDR3 sequence: CASRLAGIKYF. CDR3 DNA sequence: TGTGCCAGCAGGCTGGCAGGGATAAAGTACTTC.

The CDR3 loop is CASSLYDEQYF. The CDR3 DNA sequence: TGTGCCAGCAGCTTATATGACGAGCAGTACTTC. The gene calls are TRBV7-9 and TRBJ2-7; D remains unclear. The germline V gene encodes CDR1 SEHNR and CDR2 FQNEAQ (reference sequence). This CDR3 is built from 11 residues. Trimming shortened V by 2 bases and J by 5 bases, and 4 bases separated the two germline ends.